The clone carrying this T cell receptor (beta chain) was seen just once. Its antigen remains unidentified. Treatment described: over 15 received Ad26.COV2.S at low or high dose, single or two shots; five or six received placebo; per-sample allocation not given. Sampling took place 63 days after the first vaccine or placebo injection. An adult aged 18-55 years in Boston served as the donor. An Ad26 vector was used to express Wuhan-strain SARS-CoV-2 spike as the vaccine. This CDR3 region has 12 residues. V was shortened by 2 bases and J by 7 bases, with 9 bases between the two germline ends. The germline V gene encodes CDR1 WNHNN and CDR2 SYGVQD (reference sequence). This specimen belongs to a study of Ad26.COV2.S vaccination and SARS-CoV-2 variants. Study details: The authors gave Ad26.COV2.S intramuscularly, either once or twice 56 days apart.

The assay was immunoSEQ multiplex PCR, and TCRdb's table has in-frame clones only and misses some. There are hundreds of thousands of clones in the sample; roughly 86% occur only once, and 3% to 4% lies in the top ten. Notes on the study in general: Total T cell responses were possibly underestimated by TCR breadth and depth analyses.

V usage is TRBV10-1 and J usage is TRBJ2-7, with D possibly TRBD2 on 5 matching bases. Here the sequenced sample was peripheral blood, taken in a trial of Ad26.COV2.S vaccine versus placebo. The sequence was obtained from a person aged 18-60 years who received the Ad26.COV2.S COVID-19 vaccine or a placebo. DNA for the CDR3: TGCGCCAGCAGTGAGCTAAGAGGGGAGCAGTACTTC. It specifies CASSELRGEQYF.